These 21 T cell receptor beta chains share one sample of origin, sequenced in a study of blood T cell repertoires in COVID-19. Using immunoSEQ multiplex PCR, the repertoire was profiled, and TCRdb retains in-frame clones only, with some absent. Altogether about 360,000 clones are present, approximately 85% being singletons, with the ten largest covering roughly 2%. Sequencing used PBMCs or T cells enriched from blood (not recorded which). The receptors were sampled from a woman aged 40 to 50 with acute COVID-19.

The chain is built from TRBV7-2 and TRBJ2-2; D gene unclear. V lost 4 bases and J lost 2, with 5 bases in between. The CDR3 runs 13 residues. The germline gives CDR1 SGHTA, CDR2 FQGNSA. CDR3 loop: CASSSFNTGELFF. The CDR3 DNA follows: TGTGCCAGCAGCTCTTTTAACACCGGGGAGCTGTTTTTT.

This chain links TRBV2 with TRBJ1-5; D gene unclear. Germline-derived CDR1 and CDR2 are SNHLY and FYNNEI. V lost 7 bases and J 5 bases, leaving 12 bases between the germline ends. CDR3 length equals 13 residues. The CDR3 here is CASMGRQYQPQHF. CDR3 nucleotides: TGTGCCAGCATGGGGAGACAATATCAGCCCCAGCATTTT.

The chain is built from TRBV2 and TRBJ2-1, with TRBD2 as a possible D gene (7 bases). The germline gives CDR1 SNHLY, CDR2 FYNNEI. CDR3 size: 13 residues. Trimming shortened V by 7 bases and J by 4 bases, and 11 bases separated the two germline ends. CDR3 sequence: CASTQGGYNEQFF. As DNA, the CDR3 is TGTGCCAGCACACAGGGAGGGTACAATGAGCAGTTCTTC.

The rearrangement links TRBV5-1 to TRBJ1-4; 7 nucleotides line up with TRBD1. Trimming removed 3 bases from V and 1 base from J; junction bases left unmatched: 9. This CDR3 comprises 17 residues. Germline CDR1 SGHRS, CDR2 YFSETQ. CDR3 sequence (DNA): TGCGCCAGCAGCTGGGGGACCCGACAGGGAACTAATGAAAAACTGTTTTTT. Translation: CASSWGTRQGTNEKLFF.

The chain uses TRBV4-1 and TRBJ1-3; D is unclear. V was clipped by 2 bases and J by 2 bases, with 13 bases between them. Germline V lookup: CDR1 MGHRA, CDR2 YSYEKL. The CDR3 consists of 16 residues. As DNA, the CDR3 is TGCGCCAGCAGCCAACGGATGGTGGAGGCTGGAAACACCATATATTTT. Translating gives CASSQRMVEAGNTIYF.

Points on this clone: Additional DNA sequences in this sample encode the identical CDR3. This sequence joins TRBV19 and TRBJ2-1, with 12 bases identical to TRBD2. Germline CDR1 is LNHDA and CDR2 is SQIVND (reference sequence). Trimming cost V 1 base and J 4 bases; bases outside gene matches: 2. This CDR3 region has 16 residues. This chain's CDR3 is CASSIGTSGAYNEQFF. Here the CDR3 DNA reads TGTGCCAGTAGTATAGGGACTAGCGGGGCTTACAATGAGCAGTTCTTC. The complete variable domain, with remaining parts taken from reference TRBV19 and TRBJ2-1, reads DGGITQSPKYLFRKEGQNVTLSCEQNLNHDAMYWYRQDPGQGLRLIYYSQIVNDFQKGDIAEGYSVSREKKESFPLTVTSAQKNPTAFYLCASSIGTSGAYNEQFFGPGTRLTVL.

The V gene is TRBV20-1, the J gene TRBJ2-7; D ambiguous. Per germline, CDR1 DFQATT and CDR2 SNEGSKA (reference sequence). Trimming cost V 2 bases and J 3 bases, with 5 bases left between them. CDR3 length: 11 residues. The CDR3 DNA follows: TGCAGTGCTAGACCCGGCTACGAGCAGTACTTC. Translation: CSARPGYEQYF.

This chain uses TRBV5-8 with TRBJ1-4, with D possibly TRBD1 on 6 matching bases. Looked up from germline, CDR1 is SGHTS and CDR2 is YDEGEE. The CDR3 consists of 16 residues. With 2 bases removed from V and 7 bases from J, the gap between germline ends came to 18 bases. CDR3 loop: CASSFTVLGGFEKLFF. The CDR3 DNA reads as TGTGCCAGCAGCTTCACGGTCTTAGGGGGTTTTGAAAAACTGTTTTTT.

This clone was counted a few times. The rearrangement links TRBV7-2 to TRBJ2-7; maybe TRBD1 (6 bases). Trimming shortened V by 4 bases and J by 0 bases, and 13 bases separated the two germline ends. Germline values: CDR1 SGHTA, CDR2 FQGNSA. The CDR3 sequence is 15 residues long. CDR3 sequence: CASSSAKTGSYEQYF. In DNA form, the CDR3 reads TGTGCCAGCAGCTCCGCAAAGACAGGCTCCTACGAGCAGTACTTC.

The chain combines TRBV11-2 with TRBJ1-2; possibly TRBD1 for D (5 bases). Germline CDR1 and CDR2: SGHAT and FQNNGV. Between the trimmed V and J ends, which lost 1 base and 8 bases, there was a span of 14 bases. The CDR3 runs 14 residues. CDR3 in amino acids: CASSLGAEGLGYTF. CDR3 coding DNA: TGTGCCAGCAGCTTAGGCGCGGAGGGGCTAGGCTACACCTTC.

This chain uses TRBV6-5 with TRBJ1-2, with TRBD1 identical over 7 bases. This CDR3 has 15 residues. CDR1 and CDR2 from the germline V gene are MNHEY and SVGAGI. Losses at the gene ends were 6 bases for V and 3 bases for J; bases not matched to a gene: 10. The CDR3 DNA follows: TGTGCCAGCAGCCCCCTGGGACAGCTATACTATGGCTACACCTTC. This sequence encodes CASSPLGQLYYGYTF.

The CDR3 is CASSLVGGNSPLHF. DNA for the CDR3: TGTGCCAGCAGCTTAGTGGGAGGGAATTCACCCCTCCACTTT. This chain joins TRBV7-8 and TRBJ1-6; unclear D gene. This CDR3 is built from 14 residues. CDR1 SGHVS and CDR2 FQNEAQ come from the germline V gene. V gave up 1 base and J gave up 7 bases, with 8 bases separating them.

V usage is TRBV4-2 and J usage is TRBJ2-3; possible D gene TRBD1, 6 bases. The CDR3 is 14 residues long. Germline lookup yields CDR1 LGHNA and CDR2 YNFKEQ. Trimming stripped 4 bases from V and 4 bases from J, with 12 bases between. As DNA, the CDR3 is TGTGCCAGCAGCCCCCAACAGGGAGCAGATACGCAGTATTTT. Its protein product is CASSPQQGADTQYF.

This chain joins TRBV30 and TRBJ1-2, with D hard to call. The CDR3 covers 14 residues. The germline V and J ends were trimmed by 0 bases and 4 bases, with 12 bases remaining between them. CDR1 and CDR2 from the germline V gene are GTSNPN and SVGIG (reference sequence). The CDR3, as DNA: TGTGCCTGGAGTGTAACGGGTTTGGGCTATGGCTACACCTTC. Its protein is CAWSVTGLGYGYTF.

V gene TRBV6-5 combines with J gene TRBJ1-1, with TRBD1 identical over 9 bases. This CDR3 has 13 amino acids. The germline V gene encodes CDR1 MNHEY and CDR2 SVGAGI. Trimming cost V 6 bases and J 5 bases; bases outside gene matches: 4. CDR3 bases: TGTGCCAGCAGGCACAGGGGGCGGACTGAAGCTTTCTTT. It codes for CASRHRGRTEAFF.

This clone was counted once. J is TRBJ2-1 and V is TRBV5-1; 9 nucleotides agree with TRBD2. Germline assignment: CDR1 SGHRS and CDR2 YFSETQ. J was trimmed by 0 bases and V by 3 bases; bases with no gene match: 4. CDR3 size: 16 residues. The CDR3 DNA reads TGCGCCAGCAGCTGGAGCGGGGGGTTCTCCTACAATGAGCAGTTCTTC. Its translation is CASSWSGGFSYNEQFF. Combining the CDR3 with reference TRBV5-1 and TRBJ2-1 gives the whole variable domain KAGVTQTPRYLIKTRGQQVTLSCSPISGHRSVSWYQQTPGQGLQFLFEYFSETQRNKGNFPGRFSGRQFSNSRSEMNVSTLELGDSALYLCASSWSGGFSYNEQFFGPGTRLTVL.

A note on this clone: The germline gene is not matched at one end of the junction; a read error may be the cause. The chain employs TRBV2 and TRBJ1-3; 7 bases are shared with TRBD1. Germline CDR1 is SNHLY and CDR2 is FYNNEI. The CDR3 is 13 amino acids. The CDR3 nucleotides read TGTGCCAGGAGTGACAGGGCAGGAAACACCATATATTTT. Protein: CARSDRAGNTIYF.

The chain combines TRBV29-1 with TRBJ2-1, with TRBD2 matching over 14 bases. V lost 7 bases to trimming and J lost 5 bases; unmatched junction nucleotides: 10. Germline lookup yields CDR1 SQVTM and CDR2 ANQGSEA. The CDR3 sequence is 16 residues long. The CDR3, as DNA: TGCAGCGGGGGACTAGCGGGGGCCCCACTAGACAATGAGCAGTTCTTC. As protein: CSGGLAGAPLDNEQFF.

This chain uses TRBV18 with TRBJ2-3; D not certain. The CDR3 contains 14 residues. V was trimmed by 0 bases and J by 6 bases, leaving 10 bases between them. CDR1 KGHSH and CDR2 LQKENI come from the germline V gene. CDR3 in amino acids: CASSPPHAADTQYF. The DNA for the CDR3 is TGTGCCAGCTCACCACCCCACGCGGCGGATACGCAGTATTTT.

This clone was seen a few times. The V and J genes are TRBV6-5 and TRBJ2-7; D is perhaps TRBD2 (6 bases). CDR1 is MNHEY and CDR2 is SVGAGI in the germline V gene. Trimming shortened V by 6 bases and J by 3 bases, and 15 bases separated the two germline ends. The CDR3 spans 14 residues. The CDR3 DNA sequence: TGTGCCAGCAGATCAGCGGGTCCGGGCTACGAGCAGTACTTC. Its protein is CASRSAGPGYEQYF.

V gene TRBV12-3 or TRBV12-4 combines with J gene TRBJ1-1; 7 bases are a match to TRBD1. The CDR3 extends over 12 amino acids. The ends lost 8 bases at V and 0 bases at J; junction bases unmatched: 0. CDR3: CASGTVNTEAFF. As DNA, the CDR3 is TGTGCCAGCGGGACAGTGAACACTGAAGCTTTCTTT.